The entry that follows covers one TCR beta chain sequence. Its antigen remains unidentified. This same CDR3 is encoded by further DNA sequences in the sample. The PCR contained 60 Vbeta and 13 Jbeta primers. Method: immunoSEQ multiplex PCR; TCRdb's copy keeps in-frame clones and lacks some. The sample carries around 60,000 clones, 75% recorded once. These data come from a study of cytomegalovirus exposure and HLA in healthy donors. Turning to the study itself: Among several hundred genotyped donors, about 85% fell in the Caucasian-associated ancestry cluster. General observations from the study: Reports indicate that TCR beta sequences accurately predicted the HLA-A and HLA-B alleles of most subjects.

The receptor was isolated from a woman between 40 and 55 years old in good health and CMV-seropositive. Sequences were obtained from PBMCs.

The CDR3 DNA follows: TGTGCCATCAGTGAGACAGACTCTGGAAACACCATATATTTT. This translates into CAISETDSGNTIYF. The chain joins TRBV10-3 to TRBJ1-3; unclear D gene. CDR1 is ENHRY, CDR2 SYGVKD, per germline. The CDR3 is made up of 14 amino acids. Trimming left V 2 bases short and J 0 bases short, with 5 bases between.